This entry concerns a single TCR beta chain. The germline V gene has CDR1 KGHSH and CDR2 LQKENI. With V trimmed by 3 bases and J by 2 bases, 8 bases remained unmatched. This CDR3 region has 17 residues. The data were obtained in a study of glioma-infiltrating T cells after dendritic cell vaccination. Some clones are missing from TCRdb's copy, which holds only in-frame ones; the method was immunoSEQ multiplex PCR. The sample holds around 67,000 clones; about four fifths are singletons and the top ten take roughly 7.9%. V usage is TRBV18 and J usage is TRBJ2-5, with TRBD2 identical over 11 bases. The material was blood, obtained before dendritic cell vaccination. This TCR derives from a human donor with glioblastoma. The CDR3 DNA reads as TGTGCCAGCTCACCTTTTACTAGCGGGGGTCTACAAGAGACCCAGTACTTC. Its protein product is CASSPFTSGGLQETQYF. Variable domain in full (rest from reference TRBV18 and TRBJ2-5): NAGVMQNPRHLVRRRGQEARLRCSPMKGHSHVYWYRQLPEEGLKFMVYLQKENIIDESGMPKERFSAEFPKEGPSILRIQQVVRGDSAAYFCASSPFTSGGLQETQYFGPGTRLLVL.